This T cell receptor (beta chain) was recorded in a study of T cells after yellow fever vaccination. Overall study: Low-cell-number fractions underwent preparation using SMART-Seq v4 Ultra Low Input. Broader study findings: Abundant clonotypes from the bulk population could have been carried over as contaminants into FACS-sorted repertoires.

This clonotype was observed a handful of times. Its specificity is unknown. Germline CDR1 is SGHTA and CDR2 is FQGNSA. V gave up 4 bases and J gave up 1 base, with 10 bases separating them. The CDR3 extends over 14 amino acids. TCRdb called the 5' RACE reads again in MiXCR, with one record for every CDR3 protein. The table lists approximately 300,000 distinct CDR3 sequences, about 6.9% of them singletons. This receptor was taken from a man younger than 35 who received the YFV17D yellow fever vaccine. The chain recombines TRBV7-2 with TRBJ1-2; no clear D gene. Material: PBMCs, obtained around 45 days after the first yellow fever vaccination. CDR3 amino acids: CASSYTHYNYGYTF. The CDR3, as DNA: TGTGCCAGCAGCTACACCCACTATAACTATGGCTACACCTTC. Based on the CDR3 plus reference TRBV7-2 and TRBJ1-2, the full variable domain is GAGVSQSPSNKVTEKGKDVELRCDPISGHTALYWYRQSLGQGLEFLIYFQGNSAPDKSGLPSDRFSAERTGGSVSTLTIQRTQQEDSAVYLCASSYTHYNYGYTFGSGTRLTVV.